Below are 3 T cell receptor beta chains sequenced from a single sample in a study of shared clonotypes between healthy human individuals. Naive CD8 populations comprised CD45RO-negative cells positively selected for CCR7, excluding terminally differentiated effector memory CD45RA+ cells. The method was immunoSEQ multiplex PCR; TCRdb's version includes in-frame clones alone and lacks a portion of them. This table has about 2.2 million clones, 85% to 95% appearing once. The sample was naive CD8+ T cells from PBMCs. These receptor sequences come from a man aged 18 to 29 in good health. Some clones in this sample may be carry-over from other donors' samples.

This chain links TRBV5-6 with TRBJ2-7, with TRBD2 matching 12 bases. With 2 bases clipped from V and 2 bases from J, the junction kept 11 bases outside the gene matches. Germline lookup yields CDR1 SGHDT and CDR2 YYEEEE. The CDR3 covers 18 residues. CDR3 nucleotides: TGTGCCAGCAGCTTTAGGCTAGCGGGAGGGGGGGCCCCCTACGAGCAGTACTTC. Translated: CASSFRLAGGGAPYEQYF.

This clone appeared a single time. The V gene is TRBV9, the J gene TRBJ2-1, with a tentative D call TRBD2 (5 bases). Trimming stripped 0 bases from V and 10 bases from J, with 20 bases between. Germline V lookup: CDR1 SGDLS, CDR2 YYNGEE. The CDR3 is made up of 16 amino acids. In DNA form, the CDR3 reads TGTGCCAGCAGCGTAGTTCCCTTTGTAGCAACGGGGGAGCAGTTCTTC. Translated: CASSVVPFVATGEQFF.

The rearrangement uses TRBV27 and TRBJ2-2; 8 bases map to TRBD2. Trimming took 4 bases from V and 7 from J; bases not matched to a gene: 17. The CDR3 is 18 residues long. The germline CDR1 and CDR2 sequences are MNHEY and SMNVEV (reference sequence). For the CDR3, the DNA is TGTGCCAGCAGTTCCCGCCCGGGACTAGGCTTCGCTTTCGGGGAGCTGTTTTTT. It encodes CASSSRPGLGFAFGELFF.